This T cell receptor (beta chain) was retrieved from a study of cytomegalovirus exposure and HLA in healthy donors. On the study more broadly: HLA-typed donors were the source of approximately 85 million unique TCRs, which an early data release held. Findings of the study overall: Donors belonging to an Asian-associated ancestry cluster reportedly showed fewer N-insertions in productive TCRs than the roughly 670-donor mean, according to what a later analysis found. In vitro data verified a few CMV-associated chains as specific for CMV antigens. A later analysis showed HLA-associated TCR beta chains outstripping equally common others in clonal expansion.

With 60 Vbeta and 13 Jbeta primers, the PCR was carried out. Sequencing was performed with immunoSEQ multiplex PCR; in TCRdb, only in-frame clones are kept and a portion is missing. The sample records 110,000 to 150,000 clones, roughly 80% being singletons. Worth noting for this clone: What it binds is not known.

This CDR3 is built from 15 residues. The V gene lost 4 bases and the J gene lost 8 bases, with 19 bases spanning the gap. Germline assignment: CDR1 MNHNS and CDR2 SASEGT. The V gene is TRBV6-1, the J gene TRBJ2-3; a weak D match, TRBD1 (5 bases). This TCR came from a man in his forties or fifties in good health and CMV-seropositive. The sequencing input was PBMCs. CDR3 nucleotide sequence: TGTGCCAGCAGTGTTGCCCCACAGGCAGCCGCTACGCAGTATTTT. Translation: CASSVAPQAAATQYF.